The 13 T cell receptor beta chains below come from one sample, sequenced in a study of blood T cell repertoires in COVID-19. The method was immunoSEQ multiplex PCR; TCRdb's version includes in-frame clones alone and lacks a portion of them. The table shows 250,000 to 400,000 clones, with about nine tenths occurring only once. What was sequenced was peripheral blood. These receptors were collected from a woman in her 30s with COVID-19, enrolled during active disease.

This chain uses TRBV6-1 with TRBJ1-6; 10 bases are a match to TRBD1. With V trimmed by 3 bases and J by 7 bases, 6 bases remained unmatched. This CDR3 is 16 amino acids long. Germline lookup yields CDR1 MNHNS and CDR2 SASEGT. In DNA form, the CDR3 reads TGTGCCAGCAGTGACCCGGGACAGGGGTTGAATTCACCCCTCCACTTT. This sequence encodes CASSDPGQGLNSPLHF.

The chain combines TRBV4-2 with TRBJ2-7; D is unclear. The germline gives CDR1 LGHNA, CDR2 YNFKEQ. The CDR3 contains 15 residues. V gave up 0 bases and J gave up 3 bases, with 12 bases separating them. The CDR3 DNA follows: TGTGCCAGCAGCCAAGATAATTTACAGAACTACGAGCAGTACTTC. Translation: CASSQDNLQNYEQYF.

The sample holds a few counts of this clone. CDR3 coding DNA: TGTGCCATCAGTGAAGGTAGCGGGGGGACCGGGGAGCTGTTTTTT. Protein sequence: CAISEGSGGTGELFF. The V and J genes are TRBV10-3 and TRBJ2-2, with TRBD2 matching 10 bases. The V and J ends lost 3 bases and 5 bases, in that order; junction bases with no gene match: 3. Germline CDR1 reads ENHRY; CDR2 reads SYGVKD. CDR3 length: 15 residues.

The J gene is TRBJ2-3, the V gene TRBV27, with 8 bases that match TRBD2. The germline gives CDR1 MNHEY, CDR2 SMNVEV (reference sequence). V was clipped by 2 bases and J by 3 bases; unmatched bases: 4. CDR3 size: 15 residues. CDR3 nucleotide sequence: TGTGCCAGCAGTTTAAGACGGGGGGGGACAGATACGCAGTATTTT. Translating gives CASSLRRGGTDTQYF.

The V call is TRBV4-1, the J call TRBJ2-1, with TRBD2 matching 9 bases. The CDR3 extends over 16 amino acids. J was trimmed by 6 bases and V by 0 bases; bases with no gene match: 6. Germline loops: CDR1 MGHRA, CDR2 YSYEKL. CDR3 nucleotide sequence: TGCGCCAGCAGCCAAGATCTAAGCGGGGGGCCCAATGAGCAGTTCTTC. It is translated as CASSQDLSGGPNEQFF.

The gene calls are TRBV4-2 and TRBJ1-3; 9 bases are shared with TRBD1. This CDR3 contains 20 residues. Losses at the gene ends were 2 bases for V and 0 bases for J; bases not matched to a gene: 14. The germline CDR1 and CDR2 sequences are LGHNA and YNFKEQ. CDR3 nucleotides: TGTGCCAGCAGCCAAACCCAAAAGGGACAGGGAACGGGCTCTGGAAACACCATATATTTT. It codes for CASSQTQKGQGTGSGNTIYF.

This clone turned up a few times. The rearrangement uses TRBV5-1 and TRBJ1-2, with 12 bases identical to TRBD1. Germline trimming cut 0 bases from V and 7 bases from J; bases unmatched to any gene: 4. CDR3 length: 15 amino acids. CDR1 SGHRS and CDR2 YFSETQ come from the germline V gene. CDR3 protein: CASSLGDRGLSGYTF. Written as DNA, the CDR3 is TGCGCCAGCAGCTTGGGGGACAGGGGGCTTAGTGGCTACACCTTC.

The chain joins TRBV4-1 to TRBJ1-2; maybe TRBD1 (5 bases). The ends were cut back, 6 bases at V and 10 bases at J, with 27 bases in the middle. There are 16 residues in the CDR3. The germline V gene encodes CDR1 MGHRA and CDR2 YSYEKL. The CDR3 sequence: CASSPWSQGSPGDYTF. The CDR3 DNA reads as TGCGCCAGCAGTCCTTGGAGTCAGGGCTCACCGGGGGACTACACCTTC.

The chain employs TRBV29-1 and TRBJ2-1, with D possibly TRBD2 on 6 matching bases. V shed 3 bases and J shed 3 bases, with 15 bases lying between them. The CDR3 is 15 residues long. The germline V gene has CDR1 SQVTM and CDR2 ANQGSEA. The CDR3, as DNA: TGCAGCGTTGATGGGTCCAGGCGGGGCTACAATGAGCAGTTCTTC. It yields the protein CSVDGSRRGYNEQFF.

The genes are TRBV6-6 and TRBJ1-1; a weak D match, TRBD1 (5 bases). The CDR3 sequence is 11 residues long. V was pared by 6 bases and J by 6 bases, with 8 bases between. Germline V gene sequence: CDR1 MNHNY, CDR2 SVGAGI (reference sequence). The CDR3 nucleotides are TGTGCCAGCAGAACGGGGGCTGAAGCTTTCTTT. Its translation is CASRTGAEAFF.

This clone has only a few counts. This chain links TRBV7-9 with TRBJ1-1; D is undetermined. Trimming shortened V by 5 bases and J by 4 bases, and 11 bases separated the two germline ends. The germline V gene has CDR1 SEHNR and CDR2 FQNEAQ (reference sequence). CDR3 size: 13 residues. The CDR3 reads CASSERTATEAFF. As DNA, the CDR3 is TGTGCCAGCAGCGAACGGACTGCCACTGAAGCTTTCTTT.

This clone was detected once. This chain uses TRBV4-2 with TRBJ2-3; D perhaps matches TRBD2 (5 bases). The CDR3 is 15 amino acids. Germline CDR1 LGHNA, CDR2 YNFKEQ. V was clipped by 0 bases and J by 6 bases, with 13 bases between them. CDR3 sequence: CASSQEGTRLDTQYF. CDR3 DNA: TGTGCCAGCAGCCAAGAAGGAACTAGATTGGATACGCAGTATTTT.

This chain connects TRBV5-6 to TRBJ1-6; no reliable D call. CDR1 is SGHDT, CDR2 YYEEEE, per germline. Trimming pared 4 bases from V and 9 bases from J, leaving 11 bases between. This CDR3 has 13 amino acids. The CDR3 loop is CASSTGLTSPLHF. The CDR3 region has the DNA TGTGCCAGCAGCACGGGGTTAACTTCACCCCTCCACTTT.